This T cell receptor (beta chain) was found in a study of T cells in Graves' hyperthyroidism and ophthalmopathy. Study observations and caveats: Most thyroid clonotypes expanded above 0.001 appeared in blood too.

This clonotype appeared many times. Its antigen is unidentified. Each diagnosis drew on symptoms, thyroxine, TRAb, thyroid ultrasound and orbital computed tomography findings. Fresh peripheral blood, approximately 10 ml, was the source of the PBMCs. RNA transcripts provided the source from which TCR beta CDR3 regions were amplified. Primed by the HTBI set, a first-round RT-PCR was run on the TCR CDR3. TCRdb itself ran the multiplex PCR reads through MiXCR, one entry per CDR3 protein. Of 560,000 or so distinct CDR3 sequences listed, 15% to 20% are singletons. Trimming shortened V by 4 bases and J by 6 bases, and 18 bases separated the two germline ends. CDR3 length: 15 residues.

Source material: blood. V is TRBV12-3 or TRBV12-4 and J is TRBJ2-5; perhaps TRBD1 as D (6 bases). This TCR was recovered from a middle-aged man with Graves' ophthalmopathy. In DNA, the CDR3 is TGTGCCAGCAGTTACATCGGCGGCAGGGGAAAGACCCAGTACTTC. It yields the protein CASSYIGGRGKTQYF.